These 24 T cell receptor beta chains were sequenced from one sample in a study of cytomegalovirus exposure and HLA in healthy donors. The PCR made use of 60 Vbeta and 13 Jbeta primers. Sequenced by immunoSEQ multiplex PCR; TCRdb stores in-frame clones only, minus some. The sample includes approximately 200,000 clones, 85% of them seen just once. The sequenced sample consisted of PBMCs. These receptors came from a woman in her forties or fifties in good health and CMV-seronegative.

This chain connects TRBV6-4 to TRBJ2-1, with 7 nucleotides matching TRBD2. Germline-derived CDR1 and CDR2 are MRHNA and SNTAGT. The CDR3 runs to 16 residues. The V segment lost 5 bases and the J segment 6 bases; nucleotides outside the gene matches: 13. CDR3 in DNA: TGTGCCAGCAGTTACCTCGGGACTACACAACCCAATGAGCAGTTCTTC. It specifies CASSYLGTTQPNEQFF.

CDR3 in DNA: TGTGCCAGCTCACCATCTCTGCTAGCGGGTATCCACGAGCAGTACTTC. This gives the protein CASSPSLLAGIHEQYF. This rearrangement joins TRBV18 to TRBJ2-7; 8 bases line up with TRBD2. Per the germline V gene, CDR1 is KGHSH and CDR2 is LQKENI. With V trimmed by 2 bases and J by 5 bases, 11 bases remained unmatched. The CDR3 has 16 residues.

The chain has TRBV4-1 and TRBJ2-1, with D maybe TRBD2 (7 bases). The CDR3 is 17 residues long. Germline V gene sequence: CDR1 MGHRA, CDR2 YSYEKL. The germline V and J ends were trimmed by 2 bases and 6 bases, with 20 bases remaining between them. The CDR3 here is CASSQWEGGVRGNEQFF. CDR3 nucleotides: TGCGCCAGCAGCCAATGGGAGGGGGGAGTGAGGGGCAATGAGCAGTTCTTC.

This sequence joins TRBV18 and TRBJ1-6; TRBD1 matches 7 bases. CDR3 length: 15 residues. Looked up from germline, CDR1 is KGHSH and CDR2 is LQKENI. V dropped 3 bases and J dropped 7; count of bases not matched to a gene: 6. This CDR3 is CASSPYGTVNSPLHF. For the CDR3, the DNA is TGTGCCAGCTCACCCTATGGGACAGTAAATTCACCCCTCCACTTT.

This rearrangement joins TRBV19 to TRBJ1-1, with D hard to call. This CDR3 has 13 residues. V was shortened by 8 bases and J by 0 bases, with 10 bases between the two germline ends. From germline, CDR1 is LNHDA and CDR2 SQIVND (reference sequence). The CDR3 region has the DNA TGTGCCAGTCGGAACAGCCTGAACACTGAAGCTTTCTTT. It yields the protein CASRNSLNTEAFF.

V usage is TRBV29-1 and J usage is TRBJ2-1; 10 bases fit TRBD2. Losses at the gene ends were 5 bases for V and 10 bases for J; bases not matched to a gene: 11. Germline V gene data show CDR1 as SQVTM and CDR2 as ANQGSEA. The CDR3 is made up of 14 amino acids. CDR3 region: CSVRASGRGWEQFF. In nucleotides, the CDR3 is TGCAGCGTTCGAGCCAGCGGGAGGGGTTGGGAGCAGTTCTTC.

A word on this clone: The junction differs from germline at one of its ends, possibly a read error. This chain links TRBV30 with TRBJ1-2; D perhaps matches TRBD1 (5 bases). In germline, CDR1 is GTSNPN, CDR2 SVGIG (reference sequence). The length of the CDR3 is 18 residues. In DNA form, the CDR3 reads TGTGCCTGGAGTGCCGCCCTTCCTTTGACAGCAGGGAACTATGGCTGCACCTTC. Its protein is CAWSAALPLTAGNYGCTF.

The V and J genes are TRBV25-1 and TRBJ2-4, with 16 bases that match TRBD2. V lost 4 bases to trimming and J lost 7 bases; unmatched junction nucleotides: 7. The CDR3 has 17 amino acids. Germline V lookup: CDR1 MGHDK, CDR2 SYGVNS. This chain's CDR3 is CASSAGTSGRVANIQYF. As DNA, the CDR3 is TGTGCCAGCAGTGCTGGGACTAGCGGGAGGGTTGCTAACATTCAGTACTTC.

This clone occurred once. The chain is built from TRBV6-1 and TRBJ2-5; D perhaps matches TRBD1 (6 bases). This CDR3 is 15 amino acids long. Deletions cut 11 bases from V and 3 bases from J, with 22 bases between. The germline CDR1 and CDR2 sequences are MNHNS and SASEGT. CDR3 nucleotide sequence: TGTGCCTCAAAAGTGGGGAAGGGGGTCGAAGAGACCCAGTACTTC. As protein: CASKVGKGVEETQYF.

DNA of the CDR3: TGTGCCAGCAGCTTGGGCGATACTAGCGAGGGCACAGATACGCAGTATTTT. This codes for CASSLGDTSEGTDTQYF. This sequence joins TRBV5-4 and TRBJ2-3; 7 bases align to TRBD2. The CDR3 is 17 residues long. Trimming removed 0 bases from V and 1 base from J; junction bases left unmatched: 8. Germline CDR1 is SGHNT and CDR2 is YYREEE (reference sequence).

The J gene is TRBJ2-7, the V gene TRBV28, with D unresolved. CDR3 length: 13 amino acids. V lost 5 bases, J lost 6 bases, and 14 bases lay in between. CDR1 is MDHEN, CDR2 SYDVKM, per germline. This CDR3 reads CASSSFVGREQYF. The CDR3 DNA follows: TGTGCCAGCAGTAGTTTTGTTGGGCGCGAGCAGTACTTC. Filled out from reference TRBV28 and TRBJ2-7, the complete variable domain reads DVKVTQSSRYLVKRTGEKVFLECVQDMDHENMFWYRQDPGLGLRLIYFSYDVKMKEKGDIPEGYSVSREKKERFSLILESASTNQTSMYLCASSSFVGREQYFGPGTRLTVT.

The V gene is TRBV6-1, the J gene TRBJ1-2; 9 bases match TRBD1. CDR3 size: 15 residues. Looked up from germline, CDR1 is MNHNS and CDR2 is SASEGT. With V trimmed by 5 bases and J by 0 bases, 4 bases remained unmatched. The CDR3 coding sequence is TGTGCCAGCAGTTCCAGACAGGGGGCTAACTATGGCTACACCTTC. It yields the protein CASSSRQGANYGYTF.

The chain's CDR3 is CASSQVLGSGYSYEQYF. The CDR3 bases are TGCGCCAGCAGCCAAGTATTGGGTAGCGGATACTCCTACGAGCAGTACTTC. The gene calls are TRBV4-3 and TRBJ2-7; TRBD2 might be the D (6 bases). CDR1 is LGHNA and CDR2 is YSLEER in the germline V gene. V gave up 1 base and J gave up 0 bases, with 16 bases separating them. The CDR3 runs to 17 residues.

This rearrangement joins TRBV4-3 to TRBJ2-2; 7 positions match TRBD1. Germline CDR1 LGHNA, CDR2 YSLEER. CDR3 length equals 15 residues. Trimming at V came to 1 base and at J to 1 base, leaving 0 bases not matched to a gene. CDR3 bases: TGCGCCAGCAGCCAAGGGACAGGGAACACCGGGGAGCTGTTTTTT. This gives the protein CASSQGTGNTGELFF.

This clone turned up a few times. The V and J genes are TRBV19 and TRBJ2-1; 8 bases are a match to TRBD1. In germline, CDR1 is LNHDA, CDR2 SQIVND (reference sequence). Germline trimming cut 6 bases from V and 7 bases from J; bases unmatched to any gene: 11. This CDR3 spans 15 amino acids. The CDR3, as DNA: TGTGCCAGTAGAAAACAAATCAGACAGGGGAATGAGCAGTTCTTC. It yields the protein CASRKQIRQGNEQFF.

This clone was seen a handful of times. This chain joins TRBV11-2 and TRBJ1-3; unclear D gene. The V end was cut by 2 bases, the J end by 4 bases, with 9 bases between. Germline lookup yields CDR1 SGHAT and CDR2 FQNNGV. The length of the CDR3 is 14 residues. The CDR3 coding sequence is TGTGCCAGCAGCTTAAACCCAGGAGGAAACACCATATATTTT. This sequence encodes CASSLNPGGNTIYF.

The gene calls are TRBV25-1 and TRBJ2-1; 9 positions agree with TRBD2. Trimming removed 5 bases from V and 8 bases from J; junction bases left unmatched: 16. This CDR3 contains 17 residues. Germline V gene data show CDR1 as MGHDK and CDR2 as SYGVNS. The CDR3 DNA reads as TGTGCCAGCAGTACCTCTCCTAGGATAGCGGGAGTCGATGAGCAGTTCTTC. The encoded protein is CASSTSPRIAGVDEQFF.

The chain carries TRBV18 and TRBJ2-3; perhaps TRBD2 as D (6 bases). CDR3 length: 17 residues. Germline CDR1 is KGHSH and CDR2 is LQKENI. V was pared by 4 bases and J by 0 bases, with 17 bases between. The CDR3 here is CASSLALARASTDTQYF. The CDR3, as DNA: TGTGCCAGCTCACTTGCCCTAGCGAGGGCTAGCACAGATACGCAGTATTTT.

The chain recombines TRBV19 with TRBJ1-5, with TRBD1 as a possible D gene (5 bases). This CDR3 spans 14 amino acids. Germline CDR1 reads LNHDA; CDR2 reads SQIVND (reference sequence). Trimming removed 5 bases at V and 4 bases at J, with 12 bases between. The CDR3 DNA is TGTGCCAGTAGTTCGGGACTTTTGAATCAGCCCCAGCATTTT. It translates to CASSSGLLNQPQHF. The complete variable domain, with remaining parts taken from reference TRBV19 and TRBJ1-5, reads DGGITQSPKYLFRKEGQNVTLSCEQNLNHDAMYWYRQDPGQGLRLIYYSQIVNDFQKGDIAEGYSVSREKKESFPLTVTSAQKNPTAFYLCASSSGLLNQPQHFGDGTRLSIL.

V and J are TRBV30 and TRBJ1-5, with 7 bases that match TRBD1. V shed 2 bases and J 6 bases; nucleotides not matched to a gene: 4. Germline V gives CDR1 GTSNPN, CDR2 SVGIG (reference sequence). The CDR3 covers 13 residues. CDR3 sequence: CAWSRDSGQPQHF. For the CDR3, the DNA is TGTGCCTGGAGTCGGGACAGCGGTCAGCCCCAGCATTTT.

This clone turned up a few times. Germline and junction disagree at one end, which may indicate a read error. The chain combines TRBV7-9 with TRBJ2-7; no clear D gene. Per germline, CDR1 SEHNR and CDR2 FQNEAQ (reference sequence). This CDR3 comprises 15 residues. The CDR3 bases are TGTTCCAGCAGCACCCACAACAGTGGGTCATACGAGCAGTACTTC. Translating gives CSSSTHNSGSYEQYF.

The genes are TRBV5-1 and TRBJ2-2, with D possibly TRBD1 on 6 matching bases. V gave up 0 bases and J gave up 7 bases, with 7 bases separating them. The germline V gene encodes CDR1 SGHRS and CDR2 YFSETQ. This CDR3 has 13 residues. CDR3 loop: CASSLGQVGELFF. CDR3 bases: TGCGCCAGCAGCTTGGGACAGGTCGGGGAGCTGTTTTTT.

The table lists this clone with a count of one. The V call is TRBV7-3, the J call TRBJ2-3; possibly TRBD2 for D (6 bases). CDR3 length equals 15 residues. V shed 2 bases and J shed 5 bases, with 14 bases lying between them. Per germline, CDR1 SGHTA and CDR2 FQGTGA. The CDR3 sequence: CASSLVGRRKDTQYF. CDR3 bases: TGTGCCAGCAGCTTAGTAGGGAGGCGGAAAGATACGCAGTATTTT.

The chain recombines TRBV19 with TRBJ2-7; TRBD1 aligns across 12 bases. This CDR3 is 15 amino acids long. Germline V lookup: CDR1 LNHDA, CDR2 SQIVND (reference sequence). J lost 9 bases, V lost 3 bases, and 9 bases had no gene match. The CDR3 DNA follows: TGTGCCAGTAGTATCTCCGGGACAGGGGGCGCAGGGCAGTACTTC. Its translation is CASSISGTGGAGQYF. Together with reference TRBV19 and TRBJ2-7, the CDR3 gives the full variable domain: DGGITQSPKYLFRKEGQNVTLSCEQNLNHDAMYWYRQDPGQGLRLIYYSQIVNDFQKGDIAEGYSVSREKKESFPLTVTSAQKNPTAFYLCASSISGTGGAGQYFGPGTRLTVT.